This T cell receptor (beta chain) came from a study of OX40 agonist ivuxolimab in advanced cancers. Study-wide context: Ivuxolimab was a fully human IgG2 agonistic monoclonal antibody targeting the costimulatory receptor OX40 (CD134). In the dose-escalation cohort, around four fifths of patients were male, and the mean age was approximately 60 years with a range of roughly 20 to 85. The point of sequencing TCRbeta in the periphery was to test whether ivuxolimab changed TCR sequence diversity and drove clonal T-cell expansion. Of the 50 or so patients in dose escalation, some 20 had hepatocellular carcinoma, about 15 had melanoma, 9 had renal cell carcinoma and 9 had head and neck cancer. The paper describes the monotherapy dose-escalation part (N of about 52 patients) of the phase I trial of ivuxolimab. Three dose-escalation patients achieved partial responses, one with hepatocellular carcinoma and two with cutaneous melanoma. Prior anti-PD-1, anti-PD-L1 or anti-CTLA-4 therapy was permitted, and checkpoint inhibitors had been received by approximately 39% of dose-escalation patients. Intravenous ivuxolimab was administered to patients every 2 weeks at six dose levels: 0.01, 0.1, 0.3, 1.5, 3 and 10 mg/kg.

V is cut back by 5 bases and J by 2 bases, with 2 bases in the junction unmatched. The CDR3 runs 14 amino acids, cysteine and phenylalanine included. Kept here is only the CDR3 DNA, which spans 42 bases and is read in frame from base 1. The germline V gene (reference sequence) provides CDR1 MNHEY and CDR2 SMNVEV. To sequence the TCRbeta CDR3 region, genomic DNA was isolated from the sorted cells. The immunoSEQ Assay was used for sequencing of TCRbeta CDR3 regions. TCRdb carries this immuneACCESS record with in-frame sequences only. Its versions omit some clonotypes, under half of them owing to an unresolved V gene in the studies checked, with the rest unexplained. The sample has 85,000 to 100,000 clones on record, around nine tenths of them singletons. Approximately 0.8% of the sample comes from the top ten. A word on this clone: What this receptor recognizes is not known. No base-level quality is on record; no much larger clone is a single base apart.

What the authors observed across the whole study: Low levels of normalized T-cell clonal expansion were also shown by some nonresponding patients. The antigen specificity of the clonally expanded peripheral T cells was not determined. At doses of 0.1 to 3.0 mg/kg, clonal expansion of both CD4+ and CD8+ T cells in blood was seen between baseline and week 6. After ivuxolimab, expanded clones were on average more numerous among CD8+ T cells than among CD4+ T cells. In the 0.1-3.0 mg/kg groups, partial responders had among the lowest normalized peripheral clonal expansion, particularly in CD8+ T cells.

The trial excluded patients who had a history of autoimmune disease or were on systemic immunosuppression. Peripheral blood for TCR sequencing was collected from all dose cohorts at baseline, on cycle 4 day 1, and on cycle 7 day 1. Samples came from an open-label, multicenter, first-in-human phase I dose-escalation trial of ivuxolimab. Adults with locally advanced or metastatic head and neck squamous cell, hepatocellular, melanoma or renal cell carcinoma were enrolled in the trial. Before TCR sequencing, CD4+ T cells and CD8+ T cells from peripheral blood were sorted into separate populations. Rearrangement joined TRBV27 to TRBJ1-3; TRBD1 fits 8 bases in the junction. The TCR was taken from an adult with an advanced solid tumor such as melanoma, head and neck, liver or kidney cancer. The specimen was CD4+ or CD8+ T cells sorted from blood, collected in a trial of the OX40 agonist ivuxolimab. The DNA sequence follows: TGTGCCAGCAGTCCGACAGGGGCTGGAAACACCATATATTTT. This encodes CASSPTGAGNTIYF.